This is a list of T cell receptor beta chains from one sample in a study. TCRdb re-called the 5' RACE reads through MiXCR, storing one row per CDR3 protein. The sample has some 9,000 distinct CDR3 sequences; under 50% are singletons. Source material: Tregs sorted from a lymph node. Source of these receptors: a female donor with breast cancer. The CDR3 runs from the conserved cysteine through the conserved F or W. The D gene is left open where the match is weak. Size values are once, few and many counts, or a class for expanded clones, and some rows have none.

clone size,D gene,V gene,J gene,CDR3 protein,CDR3 DNA
-,-,TRBV4-2,TRBJ2-7,CASSLSRESRNPYF,TGTGCCAGCAGCCTCAGTAGGGAATCAAGGAATCCGTACTTC
-,-,TRBV9,TRBJ1-1,CASSPYGVEAFF,TGTGCCAGCAGCCCGTATGGCGTTGAAGCTTTCTTT
-,-,TRBV4-1,TRBJ2-1,CASSLISGAYNEQFF,TGTGCCAGCAGCTTAATTTCAGGAGCCTACAATGAGCAGTTCTTC
-,TRBD1,TRBV6-6,TRBJ2-5,CASSSDLQGPHGETQYF,TGTGCCAGCAGCTCAGATTTACAGGGGCCACATGGGGAGACCCAGTACTTC
few,-,TRBV4-1,TRBJ2-7,CASSQDEGARDYEQYF,TGCGCCAGCAGCCAAGATGAAGGCGCGCGAGATTACGAGCAGTACTTC
-,TRBD1,TRBV9,TRBJ1-2,CASSFDRVPPGGGYTF,TGTGCCAGCAGCTTCGACAGGGTTCCACCCGGGGGTGGCTACACCTTC
-,TRBD2,TRBV13,TRBJ2-7,CASSPSGGGLYSYEQYF,TGTGCCAGCAGCCCGTCGGGGGGAGGCCTCTACTCCTACGAGCAGTACTTC
-,-,TRBV4-1,TRBJ1-6,CASSQTGVSPLHF,TGCGCCAGCAGCCAAACGGGCGTCTCACCCCTCCACTTT
few,-,TRBV7-9,TRBJ1-1,CASSFTKAEAFF,TGTGCCAGCAGCTTTACGAAGGCTGAAGCTTTCTTT
few,-,TRBV10-1,TRBJ1-6,CASSESRYNSPLHF,TGCGCCAGCAGTGAATCCAGATATAATTCACCCCTCCACTTT
once,-,TRBV18,TRBJ2-1,CASSTPGSLPEQFF,TGTGCCAGCTCAACACCCGGGAGCCTCCCTGAGCAGTTCTTC
few,TRBD2,TRBV4-1,TRBJ2-2,CASSQEQTSETGELFF,TGCGCCAGCAGCCAAGAGCAGACTAGCGAAACCGGGGAGCTGTTTTTT
-,-,TRBV5-4,TRBJ2-2,CVSSFWNTGELFF,TGTGTCAGCAGCTTTTGGAACACCGGGGAGCTGTTTTTT
-,TRBD1,TRBV5-1,TRBJ1-5,CASRLGTGTGGHQPQHF,TGCGCCAGCAGGTTGGGGACCGGGACAGGGGGACATCAGCCCCAGCATTTT
few,-,TRBV7-6,TRBJ1-1,CASSPRTVLETEAFF,TGTGCCAGCAGCCCTCGGACAGTATTGGAAACTGAAGCTTTCTTT
-,TRBD2,TRBV11-2,TRBJ2-1,CASSHGTSGDNEQFF,TGTGCCAGCAGCCACGGGACTAGCGGGGACAATGAGCAGTTCTTC
-,-,TRBV4-1,TRBJ1-2,CASSQDPRAIHYGYTF,TGCGCCAGCAGCCAAGATCCCAGAGCCATACACTATGGCTACACCTTC
few,-,TRBV12-3/TRBV12-4,TRBJ1-2,CASSFSDKNYGYTF,TGTGCCAGCAGTTTTTCGGACAAGAACTATGGCTACACCTTC
-,-,TRBV7-6,TRBJ1-1,CANSPPDVNTEAFF,TGTGCCAACAGCCCACCTGACGTGAACACTGAAGCTTTCTTT
-,-,TRBV7-9,TRBJ1-2,CASSSTEGGPNYGYTF,TGTGCCAGCAGCTCCACCGAAGGTGGACCTAACTATGGCTACACCTTC
-,-,TRBV12-3/TRBV12-4,TRBJ2-5,CASSLGGTGGETQYF,TGTGCCAGTAGTTTGGGAGGGACAGGCGGGGAGACCCAGTACTTC
-,TRBD1,TRBV20-1,TRBJ1-2,CSAPNRGHYGYTF,TGCAGTGCTCCTAACAGGGGGCACTATGGCTACACCTTC
-,-,TRBV7-8,TRBJ2-1,CASSTRLRGVTDEQFF,TGTGCCAGCAGCACAAGACTGAGAGGGGTGACAGATGAGCAGTTCTTC
-,-,TRBV27,TRBJ2-1,CASSFNSYNEQFF,TGTGCCAGCAGTTTTAACTCCTACAATGAGCAGTTCTTC
few,TRBD1,TRBV27,TRBJ2-7,CASSLSGTAHNEQYF,TGTGCCAGCAGTTTATCCGGGACAGCTCATAACGAGCAGTACTTC
few,TRBD2,TRBV20-1,TRBJ2-1,CSARDGVAGTYNEQFF,TGCAGTGCTAGAGATGGGGTAGCGGGAACCTACAATGAGCAGTTCTTC
-,-,TRBV6-5,TRBJ1-2,CASSYGTIHTNYGYTF,TGTGCCAGCAGTTACGGGACGATTCATACTAACTATGGCTACACCTTC
-,-,TRBV29-1,TRBJ2-1,CSVGDSPYNEQFF,TGCAGCGTTGGCGACAGCCCTTACAATGAGCAGTTCTTC
-,TRBD2,TRBV30,TRBJ2-1,CAWRPLAGEVEQFF,TGTGCCTGGAGACCTCTAGCGGGAGAGGTCGAGCAGTTCTTC
-,TRBD1,TRBV27,TRBJ2-3,CASSPGQGAITDTQYF,TGTGCCAGCAGTCCAGGACAGGGGGCAATCACAGATACGCAGTATTTT
few,TRBD1,TRBV5-1,TRBJ2-1,CASSPRQGVNEQFF,TGCGCCAGCAGCCCTCGACAGGGGGTTAATGAGCAGTTCTTC
-,TRBD2,TRBV29-1,TRBJ2-1,CSVEVGTSGRGEQFF,TGCAGCGTTGAGGTAGGGACTAGCGGGCGGGGCGAGCAGTTCTTC
-,-,TRBV6-5,TRBJ2-2,CASSYAVTAGELFF,TGTGCCAGCAGTTACGCCGTGACTGCAGGGGAGCTGTTTTTT
once,-,TRBV4-1,TRBJ2-1,CASSQEGSAGNEQFF,TGCGCCAGCAGCCAAGAGGGCTCGGCGGGTAATGAGCAGTTCTTC
-,-,TRBV20-1,TRBJ2-3,CSGPPINTDTQYF,TGCAGCGGGCCCCCAATTAACACAGATACGCAGTATTTT
few,TRBD1,TRBV7-6,TRBJ2-5,CASTYRGPEGDRTQYF,TGTGCCAGCACCTATAGGGGGCCAGAAGGGGACAGGACCCAGTACTTC
-,-,TRBV27,TRBJ2-1,CASHALNEQFF,TGTGCCAGCCACGCTTTGAATGAGCAGTTCTTC